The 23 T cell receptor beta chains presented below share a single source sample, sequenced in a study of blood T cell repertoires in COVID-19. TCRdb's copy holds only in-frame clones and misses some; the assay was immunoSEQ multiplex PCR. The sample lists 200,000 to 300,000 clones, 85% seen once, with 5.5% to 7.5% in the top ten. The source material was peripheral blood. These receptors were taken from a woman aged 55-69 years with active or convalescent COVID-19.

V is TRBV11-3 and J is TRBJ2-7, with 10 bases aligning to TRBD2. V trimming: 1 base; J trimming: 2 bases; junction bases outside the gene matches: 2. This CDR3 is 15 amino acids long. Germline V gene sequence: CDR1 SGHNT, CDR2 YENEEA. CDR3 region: CASSLVGLAAYEQYF. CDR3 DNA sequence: TGTGCCAGCAGCTTAGTCGGACTAGCGGCCTACGAGCAGTACTTC.

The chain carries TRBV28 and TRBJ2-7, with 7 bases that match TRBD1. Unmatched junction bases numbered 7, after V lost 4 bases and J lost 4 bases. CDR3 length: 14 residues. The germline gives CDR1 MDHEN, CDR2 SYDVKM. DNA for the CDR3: TGTGCCAGCAGTTCGGGCAGGGGGAAGTACGAGCAGTACGTC. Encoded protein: CASSSGRGKYEQYV.

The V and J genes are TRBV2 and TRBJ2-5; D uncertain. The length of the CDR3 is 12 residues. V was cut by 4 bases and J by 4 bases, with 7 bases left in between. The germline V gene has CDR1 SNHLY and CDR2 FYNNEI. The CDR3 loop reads CASSGRGETQYF. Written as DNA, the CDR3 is TGTGCCAGCAGTGGACGAGGAGAGACCCAGTACTTC.

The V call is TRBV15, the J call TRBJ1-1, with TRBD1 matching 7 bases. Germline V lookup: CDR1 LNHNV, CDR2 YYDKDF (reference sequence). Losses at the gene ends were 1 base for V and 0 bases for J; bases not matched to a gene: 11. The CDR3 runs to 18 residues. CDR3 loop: CATSRGDFRDSLNTEAFF. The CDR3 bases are TGTGCCACCAGCAGAGGGGACTTTCGGGACAGCTTGAACACTGAAGCTTTCTTT.

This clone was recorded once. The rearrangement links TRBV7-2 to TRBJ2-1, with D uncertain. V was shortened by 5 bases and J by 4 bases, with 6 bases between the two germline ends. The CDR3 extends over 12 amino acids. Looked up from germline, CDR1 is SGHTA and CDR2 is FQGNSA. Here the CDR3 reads CASSPLYNEQFF. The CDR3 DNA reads TGTGCCAGCAGCCCTCTATACAATGAGCAGTTCTTC.

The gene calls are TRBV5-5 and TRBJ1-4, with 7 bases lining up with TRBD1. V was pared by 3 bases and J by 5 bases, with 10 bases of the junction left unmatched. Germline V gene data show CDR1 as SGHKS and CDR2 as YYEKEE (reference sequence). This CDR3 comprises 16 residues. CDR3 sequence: CASSYLTTGDNEKLFF. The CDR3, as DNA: TGTGCCAGCAGCTACCTAACCACAGGGGACAATGAAAAACTGTTTTTT. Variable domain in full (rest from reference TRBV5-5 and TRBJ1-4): DAGVTQSPTHLIKTRGQQVTLRCSPISGHKSVSWYQQVLGQGPQFIFQYYEKEERGRGNFPDRFSARQFPNYSSELNVNALLLGDSALYLCASSYLTTGDNEKLFFGSGTQLSVL.

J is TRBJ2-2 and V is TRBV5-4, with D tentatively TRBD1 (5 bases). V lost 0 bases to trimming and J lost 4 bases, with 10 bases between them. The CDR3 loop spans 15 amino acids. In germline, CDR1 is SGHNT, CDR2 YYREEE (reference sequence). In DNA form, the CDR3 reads TGTGCCAGCAGCTTGGTGGGGCGAGCCACCGGGGAGCTGTTTTTT. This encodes CASSLVGRATGELFF. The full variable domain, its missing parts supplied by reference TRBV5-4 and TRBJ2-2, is ETGVTQSPTHLIKTRGQQVTLRCSSQSGHNTVSWYQQALGQGPQFIFQYYREEENGRGNFPPRFSGLQFPNYSSELNVNALELDDSALYLCASSLVGRATGELFFGEGSRLTVL.

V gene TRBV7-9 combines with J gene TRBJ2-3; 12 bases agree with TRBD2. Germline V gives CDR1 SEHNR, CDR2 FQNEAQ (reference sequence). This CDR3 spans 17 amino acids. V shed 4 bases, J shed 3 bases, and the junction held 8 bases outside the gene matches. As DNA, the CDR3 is TGTGCCAGCAGCTCGCTAGCGGGGGGGCCGAGTACAGATACGCAGTATTTT. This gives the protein CASSSLAGGPSTDTQYF.

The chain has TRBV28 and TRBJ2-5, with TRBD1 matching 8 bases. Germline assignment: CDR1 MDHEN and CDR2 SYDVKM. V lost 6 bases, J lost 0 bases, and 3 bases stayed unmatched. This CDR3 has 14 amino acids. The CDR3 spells CASSSGGNQETQYF. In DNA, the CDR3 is TGTGCCAGCAGCTCAGGGGGCAACCAAGAGACCCAGTACTTC.

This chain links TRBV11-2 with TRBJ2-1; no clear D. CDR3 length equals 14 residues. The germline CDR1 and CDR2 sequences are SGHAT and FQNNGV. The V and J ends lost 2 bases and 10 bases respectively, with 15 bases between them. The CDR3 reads CASSLLRRSEEQFF. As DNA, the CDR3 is TGTGCCAGCAGCTTACTTCGGCGGTCAGAGGAGCAGTTCTTC.

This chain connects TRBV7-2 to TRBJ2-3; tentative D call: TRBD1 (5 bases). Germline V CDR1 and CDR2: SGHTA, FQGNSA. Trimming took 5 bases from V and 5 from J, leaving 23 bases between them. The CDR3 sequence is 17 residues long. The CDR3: CASSPTATASSQDTQYF. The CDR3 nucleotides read TGTGCCAGCAGCCCGACCGCGACAGCCTCTAGTCAAGATACGCAGTATTTT.

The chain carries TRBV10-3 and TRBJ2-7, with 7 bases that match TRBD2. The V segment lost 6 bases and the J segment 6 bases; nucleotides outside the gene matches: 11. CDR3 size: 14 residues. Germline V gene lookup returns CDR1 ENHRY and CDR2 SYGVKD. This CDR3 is CAISMGGGASEQYF. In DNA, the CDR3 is TGTGCCATCAGCATGGGGGGAGGGGCAAGCGAGCAGTACTTC.

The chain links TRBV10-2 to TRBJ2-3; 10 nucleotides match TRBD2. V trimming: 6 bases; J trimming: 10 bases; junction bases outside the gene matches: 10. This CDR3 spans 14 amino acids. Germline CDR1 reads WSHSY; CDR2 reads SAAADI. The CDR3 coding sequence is TGCGCCAGCAGGGCTAGCGGGGGACGGGGGGCGCAGTATTTT. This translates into CASRASGGRGAQYF.

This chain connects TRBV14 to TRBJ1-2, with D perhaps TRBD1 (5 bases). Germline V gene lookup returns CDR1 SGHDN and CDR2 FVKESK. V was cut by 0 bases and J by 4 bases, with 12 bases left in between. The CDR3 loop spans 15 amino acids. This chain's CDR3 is CASSQDIRGVYGYTF. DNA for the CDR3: TGTGCCAGCAGCCAAGATATAAGGGGTGTCTATGGCTACACCTTC.

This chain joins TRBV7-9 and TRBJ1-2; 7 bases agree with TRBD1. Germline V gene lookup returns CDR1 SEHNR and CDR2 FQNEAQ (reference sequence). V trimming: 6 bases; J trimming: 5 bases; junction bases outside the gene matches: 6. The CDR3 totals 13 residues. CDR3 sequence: CASRSGQSYGYTF. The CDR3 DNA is TGTGCCAGCAGATCGGGACAGTCATATGGCTACACCTTC. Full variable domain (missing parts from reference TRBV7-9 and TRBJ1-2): DTGVSQNPRHKITKRGQNVTFRCDPISEHNRLYWYRQTLGQGPEFLTYFQNEAQLEKSRLLSDRFSAERPKGSFSTLEIQRTEQGDSAMYLCASRSGQSYGYTFGSGTRLTVV.

CDR3 protein: CASSDLAGGLGTQYF. The CDR3 DNA reads TGTGCCAGCAGCGATCTAGCGGGGGGCTTGGGGACCCAGTACTTC. This chain links TRBV2 with TRBJ2-5, with 11 bases that match TRBD2. The CDR3 has 15 residues. Trimming removed 6 bases from V and 7 bases from J; junction bases left unmatched: 10. Germline CDR1 SNHLY, CDR2 FYNNEI.

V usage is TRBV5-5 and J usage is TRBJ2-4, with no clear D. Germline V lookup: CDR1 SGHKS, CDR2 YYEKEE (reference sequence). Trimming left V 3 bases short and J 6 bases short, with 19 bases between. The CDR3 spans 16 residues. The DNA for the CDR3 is TGTGCCAGCAGCTCGACACCCAGCCCAACCGGAAACATTCAGTACTTC. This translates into CASSSTPSPTGNIQYF.

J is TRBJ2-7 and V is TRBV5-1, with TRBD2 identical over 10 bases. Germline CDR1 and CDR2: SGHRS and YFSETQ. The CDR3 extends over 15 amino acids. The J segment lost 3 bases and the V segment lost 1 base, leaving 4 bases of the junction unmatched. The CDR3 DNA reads TGCGCCAGCAGCTTGAGGACTAGCGGTGACTACGAGCAGTACTTC. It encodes CASSLRTSGDYEQYF.

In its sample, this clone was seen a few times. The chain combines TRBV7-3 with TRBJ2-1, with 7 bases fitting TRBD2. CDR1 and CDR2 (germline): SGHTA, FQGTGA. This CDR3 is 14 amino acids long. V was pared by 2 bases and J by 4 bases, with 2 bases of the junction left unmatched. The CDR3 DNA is TGTGCCAGCAGCTTAGCGGGAGATTACAATGAGCAGTTCTTC. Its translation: CASSLAGDYNEQFF.

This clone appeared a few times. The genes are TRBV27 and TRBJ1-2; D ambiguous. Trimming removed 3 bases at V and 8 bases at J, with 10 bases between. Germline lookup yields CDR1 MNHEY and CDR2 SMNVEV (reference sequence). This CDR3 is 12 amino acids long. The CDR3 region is CASSLDLRGYTF. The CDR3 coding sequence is TGTGCCAGCAGTTTGGATCTGAGGGGCTACACCTTC.

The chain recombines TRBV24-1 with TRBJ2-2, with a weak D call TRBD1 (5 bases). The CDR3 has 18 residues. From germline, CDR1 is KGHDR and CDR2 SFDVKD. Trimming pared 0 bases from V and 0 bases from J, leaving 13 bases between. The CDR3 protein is CATSDLSGHTANTGELFF. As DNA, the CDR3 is TGTGCCACCAGTGATTTGTCAGGGCATACGGCGAACACCGGGGAGCTGTTTTTT.

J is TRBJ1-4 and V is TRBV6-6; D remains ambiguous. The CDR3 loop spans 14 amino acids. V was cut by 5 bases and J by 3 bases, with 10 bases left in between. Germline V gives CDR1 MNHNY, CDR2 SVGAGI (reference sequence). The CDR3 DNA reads TGTGCCAGCAGTCCCAAGAGATCTAATGAAAAACTGTTTTTT. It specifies CASSPKRSNEKLFF.

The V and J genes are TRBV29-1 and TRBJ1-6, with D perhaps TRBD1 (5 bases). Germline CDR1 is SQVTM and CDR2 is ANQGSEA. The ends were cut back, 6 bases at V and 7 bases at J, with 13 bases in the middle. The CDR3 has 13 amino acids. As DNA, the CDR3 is TGCAGCGTCCAACTTGGGGCCAATTCACCCCTCCACTTT. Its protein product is CSVQLGANSPLHF.